The TCR beta chain under discussion was sequenced for a study of cytomegalovirus exposure and HLA in healthy donors (dated by TCRdb to about 2017). About the full investigation: According to an earlier analysis of several hundred of the donors, about 180 million T cells yielded over 100 million unique TCR beta sequences and 276 Gb of sequence data. About 310 gigabases of sequencing data and 78 million or so unique TCR sequences were included in an early release covering 550 to 800 HLA-typed donors. The genetic ancestry cluster associated with self-reported Caucasian donors included roughly 84% of the roughly 400 genotyped donors. The aim of the study was to test whether cataloging public T cell receptors could identify signatures of past pathogen exposure. The T cell repertoires of several hundred subjects were profiled by immunosequencing and related to cytomegalovirus serostatus. In addition to the first cohort of approximately 670 subjects, a separate validation cohort of approximately 110 different subjects was used. The study combined high-throughput TCR immunosequencing, statistical association of individual TCRs with disease status, and machine learning to predict cytomegalovirus infection status. A later analysis re-analyzed previously published TCR beta repertoires from several hundred donors and added high-resolution HLA genotyping to study TCR occurrence patterns. The later analysis used no new phenotypic data to find candidate immune exposures, relying instead on TCR beta sequences and their occurrence across donors. In an earlier analysis of 587 of the donors, high-throughput TCR beta sequencing was used to judge whether each TCR beta V gene segment behaved as functional or pseudogenic. Alongside the repertoire data, information on donor age, sex, ethnicity and CMV serostatus was compiled. A later genetic analysis took genome-wide SNP genotypes for about 55% of the roughly 670 donors and used that subset as a discovery cohort. All discovery cohort repertoires had been generated on a single sequencing platform. Class I and class II HLA loci were covered by the typing at four-digit resolution. Typing coverage differed by locus: A, B, C, DRB1 and DQB1 were typed in about 629-630 donors, DQA1 in about 500, DPA1 in approximately 610, and DPB1 in roughly 450. A handful of DR-DQ haplotypes were handled as single units for association and clustering because linkage in the cohort was strong. On average, about 240,000 unique TCR beta nucleotide sequences were sequenced per donor among a few hundred genotyped donors of the cohort, with 15% to 20% of those sequences being non-productive. The investigation overall reported the following: According to a later analysis, parvovirus B19, influenza, CMV and Epstein-Barr virus appeared linked to several top co-occurrence clusters. For the cohort, immune exposure information was limited to CMV serostatus. This cohort had only TCR beta chains sequenced, and the lack of alpha or paired-chain data limited which features could be detected. The authors suggested that the approach could potentially be generalized to other disease states and immunological phenotypes. Because HLA typing was missing for some donors at each locus, association tests included only the typed subset. In a later analysis, most CMV-associated TCR beta chains were found to appear HLA-restricted, with HLA associations seemingly driven largely by CMV exposure. In a later analysis, some 17,000 TCR beta sequences were associated with specific HLA alleles at a false discovery rate of 0.05. Because the 87-base-pair reads could not distinguish some IMGT-functional V segments, including TRBV6-2 and TRBV6-3, those segments were excluded. In both the original and validation cohorts, the classifier was reported to diagnose cytomegalovirus status with high specificity and sensitivity. When HLA alleles, especially DR and DQ, strongly co-occurred, TCR associations were difficult to assign to individual alleles. A few of the identified cytomegalovirus-associated TCR beta chains were confirmed in vitro to be specific for cytomegalovirus antigens. In the study, 150 to 200 TCR beta chains were listed as associated with cytomegalovirus. An association between a missense DCLRE1C variant and V-gene and J-gene trimming of TCR beta chains was found in a later genetic analysis and replicated in an independent cohort. The presence/absence analyses assumed that sequencing depth was roughly uniform across donors, and that assumption may not be true. Compared with equally common non-associated chains, HLA-associated TCR beta chains in a later analysis were more clonally expanded and had lower generation probabilities. Because counts were too low, some 17 rarely observed V segments, including chromosome 9 orphons, were excluded from the earlier analysis of around 640 of the donors. In a later analysis, the rate of TCR association differed among HLA loci, with DRB1 alleles having the most associated TCRs and HLA-C alleles having the fewest. A further reported finding was that TCR beta sequences accurately predicted the HLA-A and HLA-B alleles for most subjects in the first cohort. A cluster of highly shared sequence variants was judged likely to represent a technical artifact of the sequencing pipeline. In a later genetic analysis, fewer N-insertions in productive TCRs were reported among donors in an Asian-associated ancestry cluster than the roughly 700-donor mean. Across donors, most TCR sequences were observed very rarely, whereas some public TCRs were present in many individuals. Linkage disequilibrium might explain the correlated functional status among segregating V segments, but an unknown experimental factor could not be ruled out. In an earlier analysis of some 500 of the donors, most TCR beta V segments appeared in productive rearrangements about 90% or about 30% of the time, broadly matching IMGT annotations.

The cohort consisted of 650 to 850 healthy bone marrow donors. At the time of sampling, all cohort members were nominally healthy, though unrecorded immune exposures were likely present. The donor was CMV seropositive and belonged to the group of about 290 seropositive cohort members. A peripheral blood sample was provided by each donor, and peripheral blood mononuclear cells were used for TCR beta sequencing. Genomic DNA extraction from the blood cell samples was performed with the Qiagen DNeasy Blood Extraction Kit. The library came from the immunoSEQ multiplex PCR assay. The multiplex PCR relied on a mix of 60 forward primers for TCR Vbeta segments and 13 reverse primers for TCR Jbeta segments. Amplification of the CDR3 region of rearranged TCR beta genes was performed with a multiplex PCR assay on genomic DNA. The Illumina HiSeq System was used to sequence the amplified TCR beta libraries as 87-base-pair reads. Per the source publication's procedure: A later analysis tallied tens of millions of unique TCR beta chains across the 550 to 850 repertoires, and some 12 million of those chains were shared by two or more donors. Raw reads were error-corrected and collapsed into unique sequences by a nearest-neighbor algorithm in which closely related sequences were merged to remove PCR and sequencing errors. To assign V, D and J gene segments, CDR3 sequences were aligned to IMGT reference sequences. For a sequence to be retained, a match of at least six nucleotides was required to both a V gene segment and a J gene segment. Rearrangements were called productive when the CDR3 lacked stop codons and stayed in frame with V and J; all others were non-productive. Following IMGT convention, CDR3 was defined as the stretch from the second conserved V-encoded cysteine up to the conserved J-encoded phenylalanine. In an earlier analysis of roughly 610 of the donors, sequences lacking an unambiguous match to a single V gene segment were excluded. An earlier analysis of several hundred of the donors classified V segments as functional when productive rearrangements were above 56.7% and as segregating when the standard deviation between donors was above 5%. To diagnose cytomegalovirus status from the catalog of TCR beta chain sequences, a statistical classification framework was built. V and J gene assignment, in a later analysis, came from comparing TCR nucleotide sequences with IMGT/GENE-DB human TR gene sequences. The TCRdist pipeline was used in a later analysis to assign CDR3 sequences and most-parsimonious VDJ recombination scenarios. In a later analysis, every TCR beta chain was defined by the combination of its CDR3 amino acid sequence and its V-gene family, and reads without a unique V-gene family were dropped. As a way to deal with suspected cross-contamination and a sequencing artifact, a later analysis dropped approximately 570 nucleotide sequences that were highly shared and had low generation probability. In a later analysis, a clonal expansion index was calculated for each public chain from normalized within-repertoire ranks of inferred template counts. Generation probabilities in a later analysis came from a VDJ recombination model fitted to out-of-frame rearrangements, and those results were checked against IGoR. In a later analysis, TCR-TCR, TCR-HLA and TCR-CMV co-occurrence was scored with hypergeometric tests, and a repertoire-size bias correction was applied to TCR pairs. In a later analysis, false discovery rates were estimated by permuting HLA or CMV assignments 20 times. A later analysis grouped co-occurring TCRs with DBSCAN, adding TCRdist sequence similarity when clustering within HLA-allele-positive subsets. Repertoires with fewer than 30,000 or more than 120,000 public chains were left out of co-occurrence clustering, as were about 5 repertoires with anomalous nucleotide sharing. The source is immuneACCESS, and TCRdb retained only in-frame sequences with V and J called. Part of the clones is not carried over; for the studies checked, unresolved V genes explain less than half of this, and the remainder is unexplained. Clone size and V and J calls were adopted from that table, with D and trimming inferred from the DNA. In this sample the table shows 120,000 or so clones, roughly 75% of which occur a single time. The ten largest clonotypes hold about 11% of the sample.

From a lookup of the germline V gene, CDR1 and CDR2 are MNHEY and SVGAGI. The CDR3 runs 15 residues from the cysteine to the phenylalanine. Here the CDR3 DNA is all that survives: 45 bases in frame from base 1. Compared with germline, V lacks 7 bases and J lacks 7 bases; bases without a gene match: 6. This clone was observed a few times. There is no known antigen for this receptor. No qualities accompany the bases; no much larger clone lies one base away. The chain is assembled from TRBV6-5 and TRBJ2-1; TRBD2 lines up with 14 middle nucleotides. This TCR derives from a man younger than 40 in good health and CMV-seropositive. Sequenced sample: PBMCs. The CDR3 protein: CASKSGTSGRNEQFF. The DNA sequence follows: TGTGCCAGCAAGTCCGGGACTAGCGGGAGAAATGAGCAGTTCTTC.